This T cell receptor (beta chain) was sequenced in a study of spatial heterogeneity in lung cancer. Overall study: Beta-chain sequences were consistently detected more often than alpha-chain sequences. Study-wide points: Intratumoral expanded alpha and beta TCR counts were found to track tumor mutation counts.

MiXCR was run by TCRdb on the 5' RACE reads, yielding one entry per CDR3 protein. The top ten hold roughly a fifth of the sample, which has some 16,000 distinct CDR3 sequences, approximately 7% seen once. V was pared by 5 bases and J by 2 bases, with 3 bases of the junction left unmatched. Germline values: CDR1 DFQATT, CDR2 SNEGSKA (reference sequence). The CDR3 runs to 15 residues. Turning to this clonotype: What it recognizes is unknown. This beta chain slipped into a library made for alpha chains as a stray read, so its size is not meaningful.

The time point denotes: sample taken at primary tumor resection. Whole RNA from tumor, nontumor lung or frozen PBMC was sequenced unsorted. This specimen consisted of lung tumor tissue, obtained at surgery. This receptor was identified in a female donor with early-stage non-small cell lung cancer. The chain uses TRBV20-1 and TRBJ2-3; 14 nucleotides align to TRBD2. CDR3 nucleotides: TGCAGTGCTGTGACTAGCGGGGGGGTCACAGATACGCAGTATTTT. It yields the protein CSAVTSGGVTDTQYF.